Each of the 8 T cell receptor beta chains below was sequenced from the same sample in a study of T-cell memory formation after mild COVID-19. TCRdb re-analysed the 5' RACE reads in MiXCR, keeping a single row per CDR3 protein. The top ten clones hold about 8.1% of a sample with fewer than 650,000 distinct CDR3 sequences, roughly 17% of them seen once. Source material: PBMCs or a T cell subset sorted from them (not recorded which). These receptors were obtained from an adult woman who had mild COVID-19 (a few samples of this study predate the infection). Cell type and time point are not known.

This clonotype showed up just a few times. The CDR3 nucleotides read TGCGCCAGCAGCTGGGTAGGACTAGCGGCAAACACAGATACGCAGTATTTT. Encoded protein: CASSWVGLAANTDTQYF. The gene calls are TRBV5-1 and TRBJ2-3; 10 positions agree with TRBD2. CDR1 is SGHRS and CDR2 is YFSETQ in the germline V gene. The J segment lost 2 bases and the V segment lost 3 bases, leaving 9 bases of the junction unmatched. The CDR3 has 17 residues. The variable domain in full, completed from reference TRBV5-1 and TRBJ2-3, reads KAGVTQTPRYLIKTRGQQVTLSCSPISGHRSVSWYQQTPGQGLQFLFEYFSETQRNKGNFPGRFSGRQFSNSRSEMNVSTLELGDSALYLCASSWVGLAANTDTQYFGPGTRLTVL.

The rearrangement joins TRBV6-5 to TRBJ1-1, with a weak D call TRBD1 (5 bases). CDR1 and CDR2 (germline): MNHEY, SVGAGI. V was pared by 0 bases and J by 3 bases, with 11 bases between. The CDR3 totals 15 residues. For the CDR3, the DNA is TGTGCCAGCAGTTACTCGGCAGGGCGGGACACTGAAGCTTTCTTT. It is translated as CASSYSAGRDTEAFF.

This clonotype was observed a handful of times. In nucleotides, the CDR3 is TGTGCCAGCAGTCCCGACAGGGGCTATGGCTACACCTTC. Translation gives CASSPDRGYGYTF. V is TRBV12-3 or TRBV12-4 and J is TRBJ1-2; 8 nucleotides match TRBD1. Unmatched junction bases numbered 3, after V lost 5 bases and J lost 4 bases. CDR3 length: 13 residues.

This clonotype was recorded a few times. The rearrangement joins TRBV20-1 to TRBJ2-5; D is possibly TRBD2 (6 bases). V gave up 0 bases and J gave up 4 bases, with 12 bases separating them. Germline V gene sequence: CDR1 DFQATT, CDR2 SNEGSKA (reference sequence). This CDR3 has 14 amino acids. Here the CDR3 DNA reads TGCAGTGCTAGAGATCTGATAGCGGTAGAGACCCAGTACTTC. The encoded protein is CSARDLIAVETQYF.

The count of this clonotype is one. The chain employs TRBV5-6 and TRBJ2-2; D may be TRBD1 (6 bases). V lost 4 bases and J 7 bases, leaving 11 bases between the germline ends. Germline CDR1 is SGHDT and CDR2 is YYEEEE. This CDR3 region has 13 residues. CDR3 sequence (DNA): TGTGCCAGCAGCGGGGGCCTCAGCGGGGAGCTGTTTTTT. Protein product: CASSGGLSGELFF.

There are a few counts of this clonotype. The genes are TRBV6-5 and TRBJ1-2; D is uncertain. Trimming pared 0 bases from V and 2 bases from J, leaving 10 bases between. CDR3 length: 15 amino acids. Germline loops: CDR1 MNHEY, CDR2 SVGAGI. DNA for the CDR3: TGTGCCAGCAGTTACTCGAGTCTTGGAAACTATGGCTACACCTTC. Its protein is CASSYSSLGNYGYTF.

This clonotype came up a few times. The chain joins TRBV15 to TRBJ2-3; 9 bases match TRBD2. The trim removed 5 bases at V and 5 bases at J, leaving 8 bases unmatched. The CDR3 runs 15 residues. Germline V gene sequence: CDR1 LNHNV, CDR2 YYDKDF (reference sequence). In DNA, the CDR3 is TGTGCCACCAGCGAGTTTGGGCGGGAGGGAGATACGCAGTATTTT. As protein: CATSEFGREGDTQYF.

This chain uses TRBV7-9 with TRBJ2-3; a weak D match, TRBD2 (6 bases). Germline CDR1 is SEHNR and CDR2 is FQNEAQ (reference sequence). Trimming cost V 5 bases and J 0 bases, with 18 bases left between them. The CDR3 spans 17 residues. CDR3 coding DNA: TGTGCCAGCAGCGCCGGGATGGTCGGGACTAGCACAGATACGCAGTATTTT. Its protein is CASSAGMVGTSTDTQYF.